This T cell receptor (beta chain) was retrieved from a study of a mutant IDH1 vaccine in newly diagnosed glioma. As for the study in general: Treated patients had a mean age of around 40 years and a sex split that was roughly 60% male and roughly 38% female.

Described time point: baseline, week 1 (first vaccination visit). Treatment described: pre-vaccination baseline after standard-of-care therapy. In its sample, this clone was seen once. CDR1 and CDR2 from the germline V gene are LNHNV and YYDKDF (reference sequence). V lost 0 bases and J lost 10, with 12 bases in between. This CDR3 has 13 residues. Only in-frame clones appear in the TCRdb table, and some are missing; sequencing was by immunoSEQ multiplex PCR. The sample lists about 66,000 clones, 80% to 90% occurring once. The chain uses TRBV15 and TRBJ1-1; D gene unclear. The TCR sequence derives from a man between 25 and 39 years old with glioma. Here the sequenced sample was PBMCs, taken from a glioma patient treated with radiotherapy, temozolomide or both. CDR3 region: CATSRDGEAGAFF. DNA of the CDR3: TGTGCCACCAGCAGAGACGGCGAAGCTGGAGCTTTCTTT.